The 14 T cell receptor beta chains presented below share a single source sample, sequenced in a study of graft-versus-host responses after intestinal transplantation. No antigen has been assigned to these receptors. Using immunoSEQ multiplex PCR, the repertoire was profiled, and TCRdb retains in-frame clones only, with some absent. This table has just under 65,000 clones, approximately 91% appearing once. This material consisted of unstimulated CD8+ T cells sorted from spleen or lymph node cells, taken before transplant. The receptors derive from a human donor who was the organ donor for an intestinal transplant.

The rearrangement uses TRBV30 and TRBJ2-7, with D hard to call. This CDR3 is 11 amino acids long. Germline lookup yields CDR1 GTSNPN and CDR2 SVGIG (reference sequence). V was shortened by 1 base and J by 6 bases, with 7 bases between the two germline ends. The CDR3 region has the DNA TGTGCCTGGAGTGAAGTTAGCGAGCAGTACTTC. Its protein product is CAWSEVSEQYF.

V and J are TRBV7-3 and TRBJ1-2; TRBD1 aligns across 8 bases. V was clipped by 5 bases and J by 0 bases; unmatched bases: 2. This CDR3 spans 14 amino acids. Germline CDR1 SGHTA, CDR2 FQGTGA. The CDR3 nucleotides are TGTGCCAGCAGCCCGGGACAGGCTAACTATGGCTACACCTTC. It encodes CASSPGQANYGYTF.

About this clone itself: The junction and the germline gene differ at one end; a read error may be behind it. Other DNA sequences in the sample encode the same CDR3. The gene calls are TRBV7-9 and TRBJ1-1; the match to TRBD1 covers 9 bases. The CDR3 runs 14 residues. CDR1 and CDR2 from the germline V gene are SEHNR and FQNEAQ (reference sequence). CDR3 sequence: CASSPPTGGTEAFF. The CDR3 region has the DNA TGCGCCAGCAGCCCACCGACAGGGGGCACTGAAGCTTTCTTT. The variable domain in full, with the rest retrieved from reference TRBV7-9 and TRBJ1-1, is DTGVSQNPRHKITKRGQNVTFRCDPISEHNRLYWYRQTLGQGPEFLTYFQNEAQLEKSRLLSDRFSAERPKGSFSTLEIQRTEQGDSAMYLCASSPPTGGTEAFFGQGTRLTVV.

The chain is built from TRBV5-1 and TRBJ1-5, with a possible D match to TRBD1 (5 bases). CDR1 SGHRS and CDR2 YFSETQ come from the germline V gene. CDR3 length: 16 residues. V lost 4 bases and J lost 6, with 20 bases in between. The CDR3: CASSPGTPWGFQPQHF. As DNA, the CDR3 is TGCGCCAGCAGCCCTGGGACTCCTTGGGGATTTCAGCCCCAGCATTTT.

The chain is built from TRBV27 and TRBJ2-1; no clear D. V gave up 9 bases and J gave up 7 bases, with 13 bases separating them. The CDR3 length is 12 residues. Germline V gives CDR1 MNHEY, CDR2 SMNVEV (reference sequence). The CDR3, as DNA: TGTGCCAGTTCATCCCTAGGTAATGAGCAGTTCTTC. Its protein product is CASSSLGNEQFF.

The CDR3 is CASSLGRWRFYEQYF. In nucleotides, the CDR3 is TGCGCCAGCAGCTTGGGGAGGTGGAGGTTCTACGAGCAGTACTTC. The chain has TRBV5-1 and TRBJ2-7, with a possible D match to TRBD2 (5 bases). Germline V gives CDR1 SGHRS, CDR2 YFSETQ. Trimming shortened V by 0 bases and J by 3 bases, and 13 bases separated the two germline ends. CDR3 length: 15 residues.

The chain uses TRBV9 and TRBJ1-5; 7 nucleotides agree with TRBD1. In germline, CDR1 is SGDLS, CDR2 YYNGEE. The CDR3 length is 14 residues. V shed 3 bases, J shed 4 bases, and the junction held 4 bases outside the gene matches. The CDR3 coding sequence is TGTGCCAGCAGCGAGGGGGACAGAAATCAGCCCCAGCATTTT. Its protein product is CASSEGDRNQPQHF.

The chain has TRBV13 and TRBJ2-1; 13 bases line up with TRBD2. This CDR3 region has 16 residues. The J segment lost 6 bases and the V segment lost 5 bases, leaving 7 bases of the junction unmatched. Per the germline V gene, CDR1 is PRHDT and CDR2 is FYEKMQ (reference sequence). The CDR3 nucleotides are TGTGCCAGCAGCCCTCTCGGGACTAGCGGGGCCAATGAGCAGTTCTTC. Translation: CASSPLGTSGANEQFF.

The chain links TRBV5-1 to TRBJ2-1; D gene unclear. V gave up 0 bases and J gave up 6 bases, with 7 bases separating them. CDR1 SGHRS and CDR2 YFSETQ come from the germline V gene. This CDR3 contains 13 residues. CDR3 in amino acids: CASSLGALNEQFF. The CDR3, as DNA: TGCGCCAGCAGCTTGGGGGCCCTCAATGAGCAGTTCTTC.

As DNA, the CDR3 is TGTGCCATAGGGACTCCCGGCTACGAGCAGTACTTC. Protein sequence: CAIGTPGYEQYF. The V gene is TRBV6-5, the J gene TRBJ2-7; a possible D gene is TRBD2 (6 bases). This CDR3 spans 12 amino acids. Trimming removed 10 bases from V and 3 bases from J, with 13 bases in between. CDR1 and CDR2 (germline): MNHEY, SVGAGI.

V is TRBV30 and J is TRBJ2-3, with TRBD2 matching over 9 bases. Germline V CDR1 and CDR2: GTSNPN, SVGIG (reference sequence). This CDR3 has 15 residues. Unmatched junction bases numbered 4, after V lost 1 base and J lost 2 bases. CDR3 in amino acids: CAWSALAGFTDTQYF. The CDR3 nucleotides are TGTGCCTGGAGTGCTCTAGCGGGGTTCACAGATACGCAGTATTTT.

This sequence joins TRBV27 and TRBJ2-3, with D possibly matching TRBD2 (6 bases). V lost 5 bases to trimming and J lost 1 base, with 16 bases between them. CDR1 MNHEY and CDR2 SMNVEV come from the germline V gene (reference sequence). The CDR3 covers 16 residues. The CDR3 nucleotides are TGTGCCAGCAGTCTTCCTCTAGCGTGGCGCACAGATACGCAGTATTTT. Protein sequence: CASSLPLAWRTDTQYF.

This clone was recorded a few times. V and J are TRBV6-5 and TRBJ2-7, with D possibly matching TRBD1 (6 bases). V lost 6 bases, J lost 9 bases, and 21 bases lay in between. This CDR3 is 14 amino acids long. Per germline, CDR1 MNHEY and CDR2 SVGAGI. CDR3 residues: CASRPSYRDNGQYF. The CDR3 DNA is TGTGCCAGCAGACCCTCCTACCGGGACAACGGGCAGTACTTC.

The V call is TRBV6-4, the J call TRBJ2-3; 10 bases line up with TRBD2. The CDR3 extends over 16 amino acids. Germline values: CDR1 MRHNA, CDR2 SNTAGT. J was trimmed by 4 bases and V by 0 bases; bases with no gene match: 4. The CDR3 spells CASSDSRAGGADTQYF. The CDR3, as DNA: TGTGCCAGCAGTGACTCGAGAGCGGGAGGGGCAGATACGCAGTATTTT.